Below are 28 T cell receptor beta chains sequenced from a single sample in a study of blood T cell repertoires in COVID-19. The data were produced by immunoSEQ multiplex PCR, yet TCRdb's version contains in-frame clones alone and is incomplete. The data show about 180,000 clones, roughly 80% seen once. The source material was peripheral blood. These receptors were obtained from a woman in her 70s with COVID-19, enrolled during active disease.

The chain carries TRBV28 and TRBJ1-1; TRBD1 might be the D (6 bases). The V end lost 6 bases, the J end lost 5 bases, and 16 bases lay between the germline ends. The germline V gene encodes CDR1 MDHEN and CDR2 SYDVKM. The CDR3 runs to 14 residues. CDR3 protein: CASSSAGARTEAFF. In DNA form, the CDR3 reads TGTGCCAGCAGCTCCGCGGGGGCGCGAACTGAAGCTTTCTTT.

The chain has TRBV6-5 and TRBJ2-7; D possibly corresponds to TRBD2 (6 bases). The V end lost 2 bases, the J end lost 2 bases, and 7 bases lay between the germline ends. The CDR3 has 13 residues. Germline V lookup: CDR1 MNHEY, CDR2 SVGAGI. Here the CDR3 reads CASSYGGTYEQYF. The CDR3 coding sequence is TGTGCCAGCAGTTACGGGGGGACCTACGAGCAGTACTTC.

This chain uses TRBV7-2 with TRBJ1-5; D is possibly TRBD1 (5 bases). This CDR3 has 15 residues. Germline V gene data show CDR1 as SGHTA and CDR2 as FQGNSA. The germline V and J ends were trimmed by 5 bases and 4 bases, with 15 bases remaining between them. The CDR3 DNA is TGTGCCAGCAGCCCCGGGGGGATGCTGAATCAGCCCCAGCATTTT. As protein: CASSPGGMLNQPQHF.

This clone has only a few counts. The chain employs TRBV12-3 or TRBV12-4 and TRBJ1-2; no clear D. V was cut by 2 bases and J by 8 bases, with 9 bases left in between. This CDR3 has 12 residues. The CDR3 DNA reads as TGTGCCAGCAGTTTAACTCGAATGGGCTACACCTTC. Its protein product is CASSLTRMGYTF.

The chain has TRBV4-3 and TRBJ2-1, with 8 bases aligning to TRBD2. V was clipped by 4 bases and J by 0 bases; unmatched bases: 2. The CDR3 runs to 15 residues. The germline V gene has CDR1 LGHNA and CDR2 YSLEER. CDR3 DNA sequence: TGCGCCAGCAGCCGGAGCGGGAGCTCCTACAATGAGCAGTTCTTC. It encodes CASSRSGSSYNEQFF.

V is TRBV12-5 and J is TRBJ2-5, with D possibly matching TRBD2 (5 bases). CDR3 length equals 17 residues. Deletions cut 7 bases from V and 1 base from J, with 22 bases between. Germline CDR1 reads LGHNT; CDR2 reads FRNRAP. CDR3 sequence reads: CASALEGKGRAQETQYF. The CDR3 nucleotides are TGTGCTAGTGCCCTCGAAGGGAAAGGGAGAGCCCAAGAGACCCAGTACTTC.

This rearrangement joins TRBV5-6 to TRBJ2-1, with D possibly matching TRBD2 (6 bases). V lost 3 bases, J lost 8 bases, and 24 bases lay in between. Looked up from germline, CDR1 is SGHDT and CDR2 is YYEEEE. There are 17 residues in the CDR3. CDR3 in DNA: TGTGCCAGCAGCTCCTTATTGCGGGGAAAGCGTACGGATGAGCAGTTCTTC. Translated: CASSSLLRGKRTDEQFF. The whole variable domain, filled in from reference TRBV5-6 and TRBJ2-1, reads DAGVTQSPTHLIKTRGQQVTLRCSPKSGHDTVSWYQQALGQGPQFIFQYYEEEERQRGNFPDRFSGHQFPNYSSELNVNALLLGDSALYLCASSSLLRGKRTDEQFFGPGTRLTVL.

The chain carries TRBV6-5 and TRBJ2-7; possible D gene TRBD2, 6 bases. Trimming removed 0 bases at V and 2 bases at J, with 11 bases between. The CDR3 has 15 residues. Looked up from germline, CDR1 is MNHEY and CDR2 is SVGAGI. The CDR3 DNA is TGTGCCAGCAGTTACTCGCGACTAGGGGCCTACGAGCAGTACTTC. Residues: CASSYSRLGAYEQYF.

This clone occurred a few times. In DNA, the CDR3 is TGTGCCAGCAGCTTAAGCGGGGGACACTACAATGAGCAGTTCTTC. Protein product: CASSLSGGHYNEQFF. The V and J genes are TRBV7-2 and TRBJ2-1, with TRBD2 matching 8 bases. V lost 2 bases, J lost 3 bases, and 3 bases stayed unmatched. This CDR3 is built from 15 residues. Germline V gene data show CDR1 as SGHTA and CDR2 as FQGNSA.

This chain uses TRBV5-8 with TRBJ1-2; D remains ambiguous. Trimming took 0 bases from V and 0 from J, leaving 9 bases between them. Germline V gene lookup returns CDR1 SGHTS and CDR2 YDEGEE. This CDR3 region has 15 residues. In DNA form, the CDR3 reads TGTGCCAGCAGCTTGGGGTGGCAGGCTAACTATGGCTACACCTTC. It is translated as CASSLGWQANYGYTF.

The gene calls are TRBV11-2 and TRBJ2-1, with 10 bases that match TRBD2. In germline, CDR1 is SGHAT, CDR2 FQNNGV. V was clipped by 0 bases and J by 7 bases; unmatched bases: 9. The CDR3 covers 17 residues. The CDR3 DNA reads TGTGCCAGCAGCTTAGAATTCCTAGCGGGAGTGGGAAATGAGCAGTTCTTC. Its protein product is CASSLEFLAGVGNEQFF.

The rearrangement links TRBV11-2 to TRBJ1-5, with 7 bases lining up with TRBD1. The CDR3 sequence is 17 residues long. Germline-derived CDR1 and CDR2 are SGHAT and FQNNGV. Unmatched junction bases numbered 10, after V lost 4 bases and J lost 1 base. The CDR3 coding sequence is TGTGCCAGCAGCTCAGGGGGTGACAGGAAGAGCAATCAGCCCCAGCATTTT. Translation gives CASSSGGDRKSNQPQHF.

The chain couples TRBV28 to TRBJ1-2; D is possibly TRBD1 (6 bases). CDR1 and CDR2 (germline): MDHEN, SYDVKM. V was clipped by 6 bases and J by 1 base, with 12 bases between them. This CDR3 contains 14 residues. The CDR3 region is CASRSGQHNYGYTF. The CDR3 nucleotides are TGTGCCAGCAGGTCCGGACAGCATAACTATGGCTACACCTTC.

CDR3 sequence (DNA): TGTGCCAGCTCCCCTCTGTTCGGGCGGGTTGCTCAAGAGACCCAGTACTTC. Translating gives CASSPLFGRVAQETQYF. This rearrangement joins TRBV18 to TRBJ2-5; perhaps TRBD2 as D (5 bases). Germline values: CDR1 KGHSH, CDR2 LQKENI. Trimming removed 6 bases from V and 2 bases from J, with 22 bases in between. There are 17 residues in the CDR3. Complete variable domain (other parts from reference TRBV18 and TRBJ2-5): NAGVMQNPRHLVRRRGQEARLRCSPMKGHSHVYWYRQLPEEGLKFMVYLQKENIIDESGMPKERFSAEFPKEGPSILRIQQVVRGDSAAYFCASSPLFGRVAQETQYFGPGTRLLVL.

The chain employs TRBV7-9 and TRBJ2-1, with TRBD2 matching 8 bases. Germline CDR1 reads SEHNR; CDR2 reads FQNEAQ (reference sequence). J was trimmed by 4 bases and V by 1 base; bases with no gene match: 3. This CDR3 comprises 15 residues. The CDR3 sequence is CASSLGVAGYNEQFF. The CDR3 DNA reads TGTGCCAGCAGCTTAGGGGTAGCGGGGTACAATGAGCAGTTCTTC.

CDR3 loop: CASSFGTGQRNTEAFF. CDR3 DNA: TGTGCCAGCAGCTTCGGGACAGGACAGAGAAACACTGAAGCTTTCTTT. This chain connects TRBV5-6 to TRBJ1-1; TRBD1 matches 8 bases. This CDR3 has 16 amino acids. Trimming removed 2 bases from V and 2 bases from J; junction bases left unmatched: 8. CDR1 and CDR2 from the germline V gene are SGHDT and YYEEEE. Full variable domain (rest looked up from reference TRBV5-6 and TRBJ1-1): DAGVTQSPTHLIKTRGQQVTLRCSPKSGHDTVSWYQQALGQGPQFIFQYYEEEERQRGNFPDRFSGHQFPNYSSELNVNALLLGDSALYLCASSFGTGQRNTEAFFGQGTRLTVV.

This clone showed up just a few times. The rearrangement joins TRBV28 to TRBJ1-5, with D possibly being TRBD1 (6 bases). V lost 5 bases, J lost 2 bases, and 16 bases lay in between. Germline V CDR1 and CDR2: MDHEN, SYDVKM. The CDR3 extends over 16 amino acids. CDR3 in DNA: TGTGCCAGCAGTCCTAGAACAGGGATGGGCAATCAGCCCCAGCATTTT. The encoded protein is CASSPRTGMGNQPQHF.

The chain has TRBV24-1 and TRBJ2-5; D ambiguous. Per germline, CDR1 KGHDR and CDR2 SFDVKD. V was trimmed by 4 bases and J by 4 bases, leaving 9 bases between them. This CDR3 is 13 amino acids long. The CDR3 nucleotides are TGTGCCACCAGTGAGGGCATCGGAGAGACCCAGTACTTC. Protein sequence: CATSEGIGETQYF.

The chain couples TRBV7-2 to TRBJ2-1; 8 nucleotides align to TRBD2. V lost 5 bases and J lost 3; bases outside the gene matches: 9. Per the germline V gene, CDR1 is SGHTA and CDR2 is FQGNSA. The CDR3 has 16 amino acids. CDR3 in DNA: TGTGCCAGCAGCCCAAGCCCGCGGGGGGTCTACAATGAGCAGTTCTTC. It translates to CASSPSPRGVYNEQFF.

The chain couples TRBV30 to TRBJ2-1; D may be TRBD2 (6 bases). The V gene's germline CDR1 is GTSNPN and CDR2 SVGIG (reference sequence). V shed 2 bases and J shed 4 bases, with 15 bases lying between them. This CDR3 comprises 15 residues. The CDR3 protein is CAWSRGGGDYNEQFF. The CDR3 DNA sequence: TGTGCCTGGAGTAGGGGAGGAGGGGATTACAATGAGCAGTTCTTC.

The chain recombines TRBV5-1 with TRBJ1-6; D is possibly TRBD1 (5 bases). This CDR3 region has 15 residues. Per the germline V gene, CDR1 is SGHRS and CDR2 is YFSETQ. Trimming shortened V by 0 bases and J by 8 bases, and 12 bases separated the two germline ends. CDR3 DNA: TGCGCCAGCAGCTTGGCAGGACACCGCTATTCACCCCTCCACTTT. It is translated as CASSLAGHRYSPLHF.

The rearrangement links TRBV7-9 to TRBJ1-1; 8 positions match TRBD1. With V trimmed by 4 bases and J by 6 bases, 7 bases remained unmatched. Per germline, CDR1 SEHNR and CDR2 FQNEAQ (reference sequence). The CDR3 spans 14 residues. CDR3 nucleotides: TGTGCCAGCAGCTATACAGGGGGTGGACCTGAAGCTTTCTTT. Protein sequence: CASSYTGGGPEAFF.

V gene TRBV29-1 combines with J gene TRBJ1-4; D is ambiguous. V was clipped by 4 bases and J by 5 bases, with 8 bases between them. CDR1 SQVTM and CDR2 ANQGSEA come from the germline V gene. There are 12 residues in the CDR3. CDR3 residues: CSVGARNEKLFF. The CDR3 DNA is TGCAGCGTTGGGGCACGAAATGAAAAACTGTTTTTT.

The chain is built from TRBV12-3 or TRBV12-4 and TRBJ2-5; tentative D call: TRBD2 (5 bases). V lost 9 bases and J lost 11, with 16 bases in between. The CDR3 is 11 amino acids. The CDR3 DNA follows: TGTGCCAGTGCGGTTAGCCGGGAACAGTACTTC. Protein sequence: CASAVSREQYF.

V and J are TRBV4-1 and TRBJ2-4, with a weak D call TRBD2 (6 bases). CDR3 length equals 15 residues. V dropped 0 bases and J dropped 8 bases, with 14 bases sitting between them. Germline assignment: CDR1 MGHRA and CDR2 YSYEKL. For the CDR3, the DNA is TGCGCCAGCAGCCAAGAGGGATGGGGGGAGCACATTCAGTACTTC. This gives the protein CASSQEGWGEHIQYF.

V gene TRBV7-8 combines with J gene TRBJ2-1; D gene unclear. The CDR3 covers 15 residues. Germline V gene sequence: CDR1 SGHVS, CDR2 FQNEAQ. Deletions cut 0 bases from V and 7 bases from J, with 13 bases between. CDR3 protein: CASSLAGPSSNEQFF. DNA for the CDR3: TGTGCCAGCAGCTTAGCTGGGCCCTCGTCAAATGAGCAGTTCTTC. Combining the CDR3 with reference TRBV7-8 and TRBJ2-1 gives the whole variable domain GAGVSQSPRYKVAKRGQDVALRCDPISGHVSLFWYQQALGQGPEFLTYFQNEAQLDKSGLPSDRFFAERPEGSVSTLKIQRTQQEDSAVYLCASSLAGPSSNEQFFGPGTRLTVL.

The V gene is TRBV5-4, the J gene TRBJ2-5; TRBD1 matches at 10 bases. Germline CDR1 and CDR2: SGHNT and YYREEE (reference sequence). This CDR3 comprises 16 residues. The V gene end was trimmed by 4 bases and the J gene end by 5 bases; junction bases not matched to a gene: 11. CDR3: CASSPGGDRGRETQYF. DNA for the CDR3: TGTGCCAGCAGCCCAGGTGGGGACAGGGGCCGGGAGACCCAGTACTTC.

The CDR3 nucleotides read TGTGCCAGCAGCTTAGGCGGGAGTAGGAATGAGCAGTTCTTC. This sequence encodes CASSLGGSRNEQFF. The chain is built from TRBV7-2 and TRBJ2-1, with 7 bases identical to TRBD2. There are 14 residues in the CDR3. The J segment lost 7 bases and the V segment lost 1 base, leaving 4 bases of the junction unmatched. Germline V lookup: CDR1 SGHTA, CDR2 FQGNSA.